What follows are 13 T cell receptor beta chains derived from one specimen sequenced in a study of regulatory T cells in long-lasting Graves disease (dated by TCRdb to about 2021). Reading the label with the study, this specimen's time point is: newly diagnosed GD, antithyroid drugs for less than 3 months. For both TCR sequencing and RNA sequencing, RNA was extracted from PBMCs using TRIzol. Receptors were amplified or captured by multiplex PCR. Sequencer: Illumina HiSeq 4000. To build TCR beta libraries, CDR3 regions were amplified by Arm-PCR using iRepertoire HTBI primers. TCRdb took the public reads, trimmed them with fastp at Q25, ran MiXCR for clone calling and kept in-frame beta chains. Rows with a matching CDR3 protein are joined into one entry that keeps the most common DNA and genes. The sample data list roughly 400,000 distinct CDR3 sequences, and about 17% of these were observed just once. Of the sample, 20% to 25% falls within the top ten clones.

The same sample was also studied in work on T cells in Graves' hyperthyroidism and ophthalmopathy.

Here the sequenced sample was peripheral blood mononuclear cells (PBMCs), taken at new diagnosis, from a patient treated with antithyroid drugs. All receptors come from a woman younger than 30 with Graves disease. Donor details come from another sample of the same person, matched by shared clones.

The CDR3 DNA reads as TGTGCCAGCAGCTCCACCCCTTTGGGACTAGCGAACACCGGGGAGCTGTTTTTT. This gives the protein CASSSTPLGLANTGELFF. This chain uses TRBV5-4 with TRBJ2-2; 8 bases match TRBD2. CDR1 and CDR2 from the germline V gene are SGHNT and YYREEE (reference sequence). Trimming cost V 3 bases and J 0 bases; bases outside gene matches: 10. The CDR3 contains 18 residues.

Ten or more counts support this clonotype. The rearrangement joins TRBV27 to TRBJ1-5; a weak D match, TRBD1 (5 bases). Trimming removed 8 bases at V and 2 bases at J, with 10 bases between. Germline CDR1 MNHEY, CDR2 SMNVEV (reference sequence). The CDR3 extends over 13 amino acids. CDR3 loop: CASGGLGNQPQHF. The CDR3 DNA reads as TGTGCCAGCGGGGGGTTGGGCAATCAGCCCCAGCATTTT.

This clonotype was seen repeatedly, ten times or more. V gene TRBV5-1 combines with J gene TRBJ2-7; 7 bases are shared with TRBD1. The V gene's germline CDR1 is SGHRS and CDR2 YFSETQ. Unmatched junction bases numbered 7, after V lost 4 bases and J lost 6 bases. The CDR3 runs to 13 residues. In nucleotides, the CDR3 is TGCGCCAGCAGCCCCTCACAGGGGATCGAGCAGTACTTC. This translates into CASSPSQGIEQYF. Filled out from reference TRBV5-1 and TRBJ2-7, the complete variable domain reads KAGVTQTPRYLIKTRGQQVTLSCSPISGHRSVSWYQQTPGQGLQFLFEYFSETQRNKGNFPGRFSGRQFSNSRSEMNVSTLELGDSALYLCASSPSQGIEQYFGPGTRLTVT.

This clonotype was observed at least ten times. J is TRBJ2-1 and V is TRBV7-9; D unclear. V was shortened by 3 bases and J by 13 bases, with 16 bases between the two germline ends. The CDR3 has 13 amino acids. Germline V gene data show CDR1 as SEHNR and CDR2 as FQNEAQ (reference sequence). CDR3 sequence reads: CASSFDTVTLQFF. For the CDR3, the DNA is TGTGCCAGCAGCTTTGATACGGTCACACTCCAGTTCTTC.

This clonotype showed up just a few times. The chain links TRBV7-2 to TRBJ2-1; 11 bases are shared with TRBD2. V shed 0 bases and J 9 bases; nucleotides not matched to a gene: 10. The CDR3 totals 17 residues. The germline V gene has CDR1 SGHTA and CDR2 FQGNSA. CDR3 DNA sequence: TGTGCCAGCAGCTTAGCGGGTACTAGCGGGAGCGAACGTGAGCAGTTCTTC. Protein product: CASSLAGTSGSEREQFF.

This clonotype was counted only a few times. The chain joins TRBV20-1 to TRBJ2-3, with D perhaps matching TRBD2 (6 bases). Germline V gene lookup returns CDR1 DFQATT and CDR2 SNEGSKA (reference sequence). Trimming took off 1 base at V and 2 bases at J, with 16 bases between the two ends. The CDR3 has 16 amino acids. For the CDR3, the DNA is TGCAGTGCTAGAGCTCCGGGACTGGGAAACACAGATACGCAGTATTTT. Protein product: CSARAPGLGNTDTQYF.

The table lists this clonotype with many counts. V and J are TRBV6-5 and TRBJ2-3, with D perhaps matching TRBD2 (6 bases). The V gene lost 4 bases and the J gene lost 1 base, with 12 bases spanning the gap. Germline V lookup: CDR1 MNHEY, CDR2 SVGAGI. The CDR3 sequence is 15 residues long. The CDR3 nucleotides are TGTGCCAGCAGTTCGGGACTTACCGGCACAGATACGCAGTATTTT. Translated: CASSSGLTGTDTQYF.

The sample holds many counts of this clonotype. V and J are TRBV28 and TRBJ2-3, with 11 bases identical to TRBD1. V lost 6 bases and J lost 4; bases outside the gene matches: 12. This CDR3 has 17 amino acids. Looked up from germline, CDR1 is MDHEN and CDR2 is SYDVKM. CDR3 amino acids: CASSTGTGGISADTQYF. DNA of the CDR3: TGTGCCAGCAGCACCGGGACAGGGGGTATTAGCGCAGATACGCAGTATTTT.

This chain connects TRBV11-3 to TRBJ2-6; tentative D call: TRBD1 (5 bases). The V gene lost 1 base and the J gene lost 8 bases, with 15 bases spanning the gap. The CDR3 loop spans 16 amino acids. Germline V gene sequence: CDR1 SGHNT, CDR2 YENEEA. The CDR3 is CASSLGPWTRSNVLTF. The CDR3 DNA reads as TGTGCCAGCAGCTTAGGACCGTGGACAAGGTCCAACGTCCTGACTTTC.

The chain combines TRBV19 with TRBJ2-7; D uncertain. Germline V gene sequence: CDR1 LNHDA, CDR2 SQIVND (reference sequence). The CDR3 is made up of 14 amino acids. Trimming shortened V by 3 bases and J by 3 bases, and 12 bases separated the two germline ends. The CDR3 sequence: CASSMRQSRYEQYF. The DNA for the CDR3 is TGTGCCAGTAGTATGAGACAATCTCGCTACGAGCAGTACTTC.

The chain carries TRBV18 and TRBJ2-3; D is unclear. CDR1 is KGHSH, CDR2 LQKENI, per germline. The germline V and J ends were trimmed by 4 bases and 6 bases, with 8 bases remaining between them. There are 12 residues in the CDR3. The CDR3 region is CASSQRLDTQYF. As DNA, the CDR3 is TGTGCCAGCTCACAACGCCTGGATACGCAGTATTTT. Using reference TRBV18 and TRBJ2-3 for the parts outside the CDR3, the full variable domain is NAGVMQNPRHLVRRRGQEARLRCSPMKGHSHVYWYRQLPEEGLKFMVYLQKENIIDESGMPKERFSAEFPKEGPSILRIQQVVRGDSAAYFCASSQRLDTQYFGPGTRLTVL.

The rearrangement joins TRBV28 to TRBJ1-6; 7 bases are a match to TRBD1. This CDR3 is built from 14 residues. CDR1 and CDR2 (germline): MDHEN, SYDVKM. V lost 10 bases and J lost 7; bases outside the gene matches: 10. The DNA of the CDR3 is TGTGCCACTAGACCGGGACAGCGAAATTCACCCCTCCACTTT. Encoded protein: CATRPGQRNSPLHF.

The rearrangement links TRBV20-1 to TRBJ2-7; 13 nucleotides match TRBD2. Germline V gives CDR1 DFQATT, CDR2 SNEGSKA (reference sequence). V lost 1 base and J lost 9; bases outside the gene matches: 6. This CDR3 has 14 amino acids. As DNA, the CDR3 is TGCAGTGCTAGAGGAGGACTAGCGGGAGTGGGGCAGTACTTC. This encodes CSARGGLAGVGQYF.